Here is one T cell receptor (beta chain) with its context. This sample was taken from a study of blood T cell repertoires in COVID-19. Study-level information: T cells, B-cell-depleted T cells, or PBMCs provided the cDNA or gDNA that served as material.

Authors' analysis steps: Amplifying reference gene primers gave estimates of nucleated cell counts. Some clones are missing from TCRdb's copy, which holds only in-frame ones; the method was immunoSEQ multiplex PCR. V and J calls and clone size are those listed in that table; D and trimming were worked out from the DNA. The sample carries about 130,000 clones, over 75% recorded once. Germline V gene lookup returns CDR1 MNHNY and CDR2 SVGAGI (reference sequence). The CDR3 sequence is 14 residues long. V lost 4 bases to trimming and J lost 0 bases, with 6 bases between them. V gene TRBV6-6 combines with J gene TRBJ1-4; D remains ambiguous. Sequencing was carried out using peripheral blood. This receptor was obtained from a woman of 80 years or more with acute or convalescent COVID-19. CDR3: CASSSTATNEKLFF. CDR3 DNA: TGTGCCAGCAGTTCCACAGCAACTAATGAAAAACTGTTTTTT.